Listed below are T cell receptor beta chains from one sample, sequenced in a study of OX40 agonist ivuxolimab in advanced cancers. Produced via immunoSEQ multiplex PCR; TCRdb's table is partial and in-frame only. The top ten clones hold around 0.86% of a sample with around 94,000 clones, about 93% of them seen once. Sequencing was performed on CD4+ or CD8+ T cells sorted from blood, taken in a trial of the OX40 agonist ivuxolimab. These receptors originate from an adult with an advanced solid tumor such as melanoma, head and neck, liver or kidney cancer. CDR3s include the opening cysteine and the closing phenylalanine or tryptophan. The D gene is left open where the match is weak. Only some rows state a clone size, as once, few, many or a class for expanded clones.

j_gene	abundance	d_gene	v_gene	CDR3nt	CDR3aa
TRBJ2-3	.	.	TRBV9	TGTGCCAGCAGCTCCCGGACGGGTGCTAGCACAGATACGCAGTATTTT	CASSSRTGASTDTQYF
TRBJ1-1	.	.	TRBV7-8	TGTGCCAGCAGCTTCGGAGCTAAGACTGAAGCTTTCTTT	CASSFGAKTEAFF
TRBJ2-1	.	.	TRBV5-1	TGCGCCAGCAGCTTGGACGGGAGCTCCTACAATGAGCAGTTCTTC	CASSLDGSSYNEQFF
TRBJ1-2	.	TRBD1	TRBV5-1	TGCGCCAGCAGCTTGGACACGACAGGGGGTCTGTACGGCTACACCTTC	CASSLDTTGGLYGYTF
TRBJ1-5	.	TRBD1	TRBV7-6	TGTGCCAGCAGCCCCCGGACAGGGATGAGCAGCCAGCCCCAGCATTTT	CASSPRTGMSSQPQHF
TRBJ1-5	once	.	TRBV7-2	TGTGCCAGCAGCTTATCCGGGGCTCAGCCCCAGCATTTT	CASSLSGAQPQHF
TRBJ1-1	.	.	TRBV7-2	TGTGCCAGCCAGCAGGGACGGAGCACTGAAGCTTTCTTT	CASQQGRSTEAFF
TRBJ2-1	.	TRBD1	TRBV5-4	TGTGCCAGCAGCAGGGACCCAGGGGGCAATGAGCAGTTCTTC	CASSRDPGGNEQFF
TRBJ1-6	.	.	TRBV18	TGTGCCAGCTCACCAAGACGGATCCCCGGAGAGATTGGCACCCTCCACTTT	CASSPRRIPGEIGTLHF
TRBJ1-5	.	TRBD1	TRBV6-6	TGTGCCAGCAGTTACGTAGGACAGGGCGATCAGCCCCAGCATTTT	CASSYVGQGDQPQHF
TRBJ2-4	once	.	TRBV19	TGTGCCAGTATGGGGACGAAAGCCAAAAACATTCAGTACTTC	CASMGTKAKNIQYF
TRBJ2-7	.	.	TRBV6-1	TGTGCCAGCAGACCCCCTTCCAACTACGAGCAGTACTTC	CASRPPSNYEQYF
TRBJ2-7	.	.	TRBV18	TGTGCCAGCTCACCGGAATTAGATACCTACGAGCAGTACTTC	CASSPELDTYEQYF
TRBJ2-5	.	TRBD2	TRBV11-3	TGTGCCAGCAGCGAAAGCGGGAGCGGGGAGACCCAGTACTTC	CASSESGSGETQYF
TRBJ1-5	.	.	TRBV28	TGTGCCAGCAGTTGGGGGATGAGGGCAGGGGCCAATCAGCCCCAGCATTTT	CASSWGMRAGANQPQHF
TRBJ2-7	.	.	TRBV7-3	TGTGCCAGCAGCCCCGCCGGCGAATACGAGCAGTACTTC	CASSPAGEYEQYF
TRBJ2-7	.	.	TRBV4-1	TGCGCCAGCAGCCAAGTTAAGTCAGGCGCACTCTACGAGCAGTACTTC	CASSQVKSGALYEQYF
TRBJ1-2	.	.	TRBV10-3	TGTGCCACCGTGGAAAAGGGGGACGGCTACACCTTC	CATVEKGDGYTF
TRBJ2-3	.	.	TRBV30	TGTGCCTCAATCACGTCGGATACGCAGTATTTT	CASITSDTQYF
TRBJ1-1	.	.	TRBV7-6	TGTGCCAGCAGCTTCCCGACAGTCAACACTGAAGCTTTCTTT	CASSFPTVNTEAFF
TRBJ1-2	.	TRBD1	TRBV19	TGTGCCAGTAGTATCTTCGCCAGGGGGCCCAGCTATGGCTACACCTTC	CASSIFARGPSYGYTF
TRBJ2-5	.	TRBD2	TRBV5-1	TGCGCCAGCAGCTTCGGGGGGGCCGACATCCAAGAGACCCAGTACTTC	CASSFGGADIQETQYF
TRBJ1-4	.	TRBD1	TRBV4-3	TGCGCCAGCAGTGAACAGGGGGGAACGGGAAAACTGTTTTTT	CASSEQGGTGKLFF
TRBJ2-7	.	TRBD1	TRBV11-3	TGTGCCAGCAGCCTATATTCGGACAGGTCCTACGAGCAGTACTTC	CASSLYSDRSYEQYF
TRBJ1-2	.	TRBD1	TRBV5-8	TGTGCCAGCAGCCTGGACAGGACGGGCTACACCTTC	CASSLDRTGYTF
TRBJ2-5	.	.	TRBV30	TGTGCCTGGAGTGTGAGGGTCCGAGAGACCCAGTACTTC	CAWSVRVRETQYF
TRBJ2-3	.	TRBD2	TRBV7-2	TGTGCCAGCAGCCTGCTAGCGGGGGGACGAAGCACAGATACGCAGTATTTT	CASSLLAGGRSTDTQYF
TRBJ2-1	.	TRBD2	TRBV7-3	TGTGCCAGCAGCTTTTTAGCGGGAGGGCCTGGGTACAATGAGCAGTTCTTC	CASSFLAGGPGYNEQFF
TRBJ2-1	.	.	TRBV6-1	TGTGCCAGCAGGGACGGACAGAACGCATACAATGAGCAGTTCTTC	CASRDGQNAYNEQFF
TRBJ2-7	.	.	TRBV30	TGTGCCTGGAGAGGAACCTACGAGCAGTACTTC	CAWRGTYEQYF
TRBJ1-1	.	.	TRBV9	TGTGCCAGCAGCAACCAACCCCTGAACACTGAAGCTTTCTTT	CASSNQPLNTEAFF
TRBJ2-1	.	TRBD2	TRBV6-5	TGTGCCAGCAGCCGCCGCACTAGCGGTGACAATGAGCAGTTCTTC	CASSRRTSGDNEQFF
TRBJ2-7	.	.	TRBV4-2	TGTGCCAGCAGCCTATTAACGGCCAGCTTTTCTACCTACGAGCAGTACTTC	CASSLLTASFSTYEQYF
TRBJ2-1	.	TRBD2	TRBV7-9	TGTGCCAGCAGCTCCCGACTAGCGGGAGTGAGGGGGAATGAGCAGTTCTTC	CASSSRLAGVRGNEQFF
TRBJ2-6	.	.	TRBV28	TGTGCCAGCAGTCCAATCCCTCCTGGGGCCAACGTCCTGACTTTC	CASSPIPPGANVLTF
TRBJ2-7	.	.	TRBV6-5	TGTGCCAGCGGGGCCGGAGGGGGCGCTCCCTACGAGCAGTACTTC	CASGAGGGAPYEQYF
TRBJ2-7	.	TRBD2	TRBV7-9	TGTGCCAGCAGCTTCGGGACTAGCGGCTACGAGCAGTACTTC	CASSFGTSGYEQYF
TRBJ1-3	.	TRBD1	TRBV7-2	TGTGCCAGCAGCTTAATGGCAGGGGGCTACACCATATATTTT	CASSLMAGGYTIYF
TRBJ1-1	.	.	TRBV19	TGTGCCAGTAGTATCGGGGGCCTGAACACTGAAGCTTTCTTT	CASSIGGLNTEAFF
TRBJ2-7	.	TRBD1	TRBV11-3	TGTGCCAGCAGCCCCGGGACAGGGGTCCACGAGCAGTACTTC	CASSPGTGVHEQYF